These 23 T cell receptor beta chains came from one sample sequenced in a study of blood T cell repertoires in COVID-19. Assay used: immunoSEQ multiplex PCR; TCRdb lists only in-frame clones, some missing. The sample carries around 99,000 clones, over 70% recorded once. Specimen: peripheral blood. The source of these receptors is a woman aged 45 to 65 with acute or convalescent COVID-19.

The J gene is TRBJ2-5, the V gene TRBV6-5, with TRBD1 identical over 10 bases. Germline V lookup: CDR1 MNHEY, CDR2 SVGAGI. This CDR3 spans 16 amino acids. V shed 0 bases and J 1 base; nucleotides not matched to a gene: 2. CDR3 sequence: CASSYSTGGGQETQYF. DNA for the CDR3: TGTGCCAGCAGTTACTCGACAGGGGGCGGCCAAGAGACCCAGTACTTC.

V is TRBV4-1 and J is TRBJ1-4, with TRBD1 identical over 9 bases. The junction had 6 bases not matched to a gene; V was cut back by 0 bases and J by 10 bases. Per germline, CDR1 MGHRA and CDR2 YSYEKL. The CDR3 spans 15 residues. Here the CDR3 reads CASSQEDRGGGKLFF. In nucleotides, the CDR3 is TGCGCCAGCAGCCAAGAGGACAGGGGCGGGGGAAAACTGTTTTTT.

This rearrangement joins TRBV19 to TRBJ2-7; D gene uncertain. Germline-derived CDR1 and CDR2 are LNHDA and SQIVND (reference sequence). The CDR3 loop spans 13 amino acids. Between the trimmed V and J ends, which lost 3 bases and 6 bases, there was a span of 12 bases. CDR3 region: CASSIRWATEQYF. In DNA, the CDR3 is TGTGCCAGTAGTATTAGATGGGCGACCGAGCAGTACTTC. Using reference TRBV19 and TRBJ2-7 for the parts outside the CDR3, the full variable domain is DGGITQSPKYLFRKEGQNVTLSCEQNLNHDAMYWYRQDPGQGLRLIYYSQIVNDFQKGDIAEGYSVSREKKESFPLTVTSAQKNPTAFYLCASSIRWATEQYFGPGTRLTVT.

This chain uses TRBV27 with TRBJ2-3; 12 bases agree with TRBD2. CDR3 length: 16 amino acids. V was pared by 3 bases and J by 6 bases, with 7 bases of the junction left unmatched. Per germline, CDR1 MNHEY and CDR2 SMNVEV (reference sequence). In nucleotides, the CDR3 is TGTGCCAGCAGTTTTACGGCTAGCGGGGGGGCGGATACGCAGTATTTT. The encoded protein is CASSFTASGGADTQYF.

The chain has TRBV5-1 and TRBJ1-1, with a possible D match to TRBD1 (6 bases). Per germline, CDR1 SGHRS and CDR2 YFSETQ. This CDR3 is built from 13 residues. Trimming pared 4 bases from V and 1 base from J, leaving 8 bases between. For the CDR3, the DNA is TGCGCCAGCAGCCAGGGACAGAACACTGAAGCTTTCTTT. As protein: CASSQGQNTEAFF. The whole variable domain, filled in from reference TRBV5-1 and TRBJ1-1, reads KAGVTQTPRYLIKTRGQQVTLSCSPISGHRSVSWYQQTPGQGLQFLFEYFSETQRNKGNFPGRFSGRQFSNSRSEMNVSTLELGDSALYLCASSQGQNTEAFFGQGTRLTVV.

This chain connects TRBV24-1 to TRBJ1-4; weak D call: TRBD1 (5 bases). CDR1 KGHDR and CDR2 SFDVKD come from the germline V gene. Deletions cut 7 bases from V and 7 bases from J, with 18 bases between. The CDR3 runs 15 residues. The DNA for the CDR3 is TGTGCCACCAGCGATGCGGGGGGAAGTGGTGAAAAACTGTTTTTT. Translation: CATSDAGGSGEKLFF.

The chain recombines TRBV14 with TRBJ2-6, with D possibly TRBD1 on 6 matching bases. The CDR3 is 19 amino acids. CDR1 is SGHDN and CDR2 is FVKESK in the germline V gene. V was trimmed by 4 bases and J by 2 bases, leaving 21 bases between them. The CDR3 is CASSRRAEQGGAGANVLTF. DNA for the CDR3: TGTGCCAGCAGCCGAAGGGCGGAACAGGGTGGGGCTGGGGCCAACGTCCTGACTTTC.

The gene calls are TRBV5-1 and TRBJ1-2; 8 bases agree with TRBD1. Per the germline V gene, CDR1 is SGHRS and CDR2 is YFSETQ. The CDR3 totals 12 residues. The ends lost 3 bases at V and 8 bases at J; junction bases unmatched: 3. The CDR3 DNA sequence: TGCGCCAGCAGCTATGGACAGGGCGGCTACACCTTC. Translated: CASSYGQGGYTF. Complete variable domain (other parts from reference TRBV5-1 and TRBJ1-2): KAGVTQTPRYLIKTRGQQVTLSCSPISGHRSVSWYQQTPGQGLQFLFEYFSETQRNKGNFPGRFSGRQFSNSRSEMNVSTLELGDSALYLCASSYGQGGYTFGSGTRLTVV.

The chain is built from TRBV27 and TRBJ2-2, with D possibly TRBD1 on 6 matching bases. There are 15 residues in the CDR3. V was trimmed by 7 bases and J by 4 bases, leaving 16 bases between them. Germline CDR1 MNHEY, CDR2 SMNVEV (reference sequence). The CDR3 loop reads CASTLTPGVTGELFF. The DNA of the CDR3 is TGTGCCAGCACTCTTACCCCAGGGGTCACCGGGGAGCTGTTTTTT.

CDR3 amino acids: CASGDRDTELAKNIQYF. The CDR3, as DNA: TGTGCTAGTGGGGATCGGGACACTGAGCTAGCCAAAAACATTCAGTACTTC. The rearrangement uses TRBV12-5 and TRBJ2-4; possibly TRBD1 for D (6 bases). Trimming took off 6 bases at V and 0 bases at J, with 18 bases between the two ends. The CDR3 totals 17 residues. Germline CDR1 LGHNT, CDR2 FRNRAP.

The CDR3 spells CAIKLQGDSPLHF. CDR3 nucleotide sequence: TGTGCCATCAAGCTCCAGGGTGATTCACCCCTCCACTTT. The rearrangement links TRBV10-3 to TRBJ1-6, with D perhaps matching TRBD1 (5 bases). Trimming took 7 bases from V and 8 from J, leaving 12 bases between them. The CDR3 has 13 residues. CDR1 and CDR2 from the germline V gene are ENHRY and SYGVKD.

This chain joins TRBV11-2 and TRBJ1-2; D is perhaps TRBD1 (5 bases). The CDR3 runs 13 residues. Deletions cut 4 bases from V and 3 bases from J, with 9 bases between. From germline, CDR1 is SGHAT and CDR2 FQNNGV. CDR3 in DNA: TGTGCCAGCAGCTCCGCGGGGGACTATGGCTACACCTTC. Translation gives CASSSAGDYGYTF.

The chain joins TRBV7-2 to TRBJ2-1, with TRBD1 identical over 11 bases. This CDR3 is 16 amino acids long. The V and J ends lost 1 base and 6 bases, in that order; junction bases with no gene match: 5. Germline loops: CDR1 SGHTA, CDR2 FQGNSA. The CDR3 reads CASSLVVGQGGNEQFF. In DNA, the CDR3 is TGTGCCAGCAGCTTAGTAGTGGGACAGGGGGGCAATGAGCAGTTCTTC.

The gene calls are TRBV6-1 and TRBJ1-4; D remains ambiguous. The V end was cut by 4 bases, the J end by 2 bases, with 14 bases between. The CDR3 is 16 amino acids. Per germline, CDR1 MNHNS and CDR2 SASEGT. CDR3 in amino acids: CASSVRHHGTNEKLFF. The CDR3 DNA is TGTGCCAGCAGTGTGCGGCACCATGGGACTAATGAAAAACTGTTTTTT.

J is TRBJ1-4 and V is TRBV5-1; D remains ambiguous. In germline, CDR1 is SGHRS, CDR2 YFSETQ. Between the trimmed V and J ends, which lost 0 bases and 8 bases, there was a span of 11 bases. This CDR3 spans 14 amino acids. CDR3: CASSLDARWEKLFF. The CDR3 region has the DNA TGCGCCAGCAGCTTGGACGCCAGGTGGGAAAAACTGTTTTTT.

This clone was picked up one time. The V and J genes are TRBV10-2 and TRBJ1-5, with D possibly matching TRBD1 (6 bases). This CDR3 has 15 amino acids. V was shortened by 3 bases and J by 7 bases, with 16 bases between the two germline ends. CDR1 and CDR2 from the germline V gene are WSHSY and SAAADI. The CDR3 DNA is TGCGCCAGCAGTGAAGGGCCGGGACAAAGGCAGCCCCAGCATTTT. It translates to CASSEGPGQRQPQHF.

The J gene is TRBJ2-3, the V gene TRBV30; D is possibly TRBD1 (6 bases). The CDR3 runs 15 residues. Germline V gives CDR1 GTSNPN, CDR2 SVGIG (reference sequence). The ends were cut back, 4 bases at V and 0 bases at J, with 14 bases in the middle. The CDR3 DNA sequence: TGTGCCTGGACCAGGGGATCGTCTAGCACAGATACGCAGTATTTT. It yields the protein CAWTRGSSSTDTQYF.

The chain recombines TRBV2 with TRBJ1-2; 7 nucleotides align to TRBD1. Germline CDR1 reads SNHLY; CDR2 reads FYNNEI. Trimming cost V 6 bases and J 3 bases; bases outside gene matches: 7. The CDR3 is made up of 14 amino acids. The CDR3: CASSGTAADYGYTF. The CDR3 DNA follows: TGTGCCAGCAGCGGGACAGCCGCCGACTATGGCTACACCTTC. Using reference TRBV2 and TRBJ1-2 for the parts outside the CDR3, the full variable domain is EPEVTQTPSHQVTQMGQEVILRCVPISNHLYFYWYRQILGQKVEFLVSFYNNEISEKSEIFDDQFSVERPDGSNFTLKIRSTKLEDSAMYFCASSGTAADYGYTFGSGTRLTVV.

This clone was picked up a small number of times. This chain joins TRBV6-5 and TRBJ2-2, with a possible D match to TRBD2 (6 bases). V lost 4 bases and J 2 bases, leaving 8 bases between the germline ends. CDR1 is MNHEY and CDR2 is SVGAGI in the germline V gene. This CDR3 spans 14 amino acids. CDR3 amino acids: CASSLAVNTGELFF. CDR3 DNA sequence: TGTGCCAGCAGTTTAGCGGTAAACACCGGGGAGCTGTTTTTT.

The V call is TRBV27, the J call TRBJ2-7; D ambiguous. The germline V and J ends were trimmed by 2 bases and 9 bases, with 17 bases remaining between them. CDR3 length: 14 amino acids. Per germline, CDR1 MNHEY and CDR2 SMNVEV (reference sequence). Here the CDR3 reads CASSLGYRSSRQYF. DNA for the CDR3: TGTGCCAGCAGTTTAGGTTATCGGTCATCTCGGCAGTACTTC.

The rearrangement links TRBV5-4 to TRBJ2-3, with D tentatively TRBD2 (5 bases). CDR1 is SGHNT and CDR2 is YYREEE in the germline V gene (reference sequence). V gave up 0 bases and J gave up 5 bases, with 10 bases separating them. There are 14 residues in the CDR3. Here the CDR3 reads CASSLAGVGDTQYF. In nucleotides, the CDR3 is TGTGCCAGCAGCTTGGCCGGGGTGGGAGATACGCAGTATTTT.

This chain connects TRBV10-2 to TRBJ2-3; TRBD2 aligns across 7 bases. V trimming: 8 bases; J trimming: 9 bases; junction bases outside the gene matches: 8. Germline CDR1 reads WSHSY; CDR2 reads SAAADI. This CDR3 comprises 12 residues. CDR3 nucleotides: TGCGCCAGCGGGGGGAGGGTCGGCACGCAGTATTTT. Translated, it gives CASGGRVGTQYF.

The rearrangement uses TRBV6-5 and TRBJ1-2, with a possible D match to TRBD1 (6 bases). There are 14 residues in the CDR3. Germline CDR1 MNHEY, CDR2 SVGAGI. Trimming took 0 bases from V and 4 from J, leaving 9 bases between them. The CDR3 sequence is CASSYSAGVYGYTF. The CDR3 nucleotides are TGTGCCAGCAGTTACTCAGCAGGGGTCTATGGCTACACCTTC.